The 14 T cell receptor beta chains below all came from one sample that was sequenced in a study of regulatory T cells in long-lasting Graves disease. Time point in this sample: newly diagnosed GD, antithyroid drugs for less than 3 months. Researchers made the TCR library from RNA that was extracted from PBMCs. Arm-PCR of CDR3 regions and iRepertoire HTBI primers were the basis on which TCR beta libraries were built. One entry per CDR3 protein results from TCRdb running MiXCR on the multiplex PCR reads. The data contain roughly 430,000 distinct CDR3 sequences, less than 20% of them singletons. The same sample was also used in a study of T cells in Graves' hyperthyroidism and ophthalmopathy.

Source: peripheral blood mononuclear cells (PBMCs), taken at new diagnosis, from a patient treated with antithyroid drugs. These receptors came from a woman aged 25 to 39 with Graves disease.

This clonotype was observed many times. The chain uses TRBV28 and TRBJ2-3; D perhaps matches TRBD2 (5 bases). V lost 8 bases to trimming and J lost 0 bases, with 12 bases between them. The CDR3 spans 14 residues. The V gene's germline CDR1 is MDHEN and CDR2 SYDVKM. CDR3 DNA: TGTGCCAGCGATAGCGTCTTTAGCACAGATACGCAGTATTTT. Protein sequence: CASDSVFSTDTQYF.

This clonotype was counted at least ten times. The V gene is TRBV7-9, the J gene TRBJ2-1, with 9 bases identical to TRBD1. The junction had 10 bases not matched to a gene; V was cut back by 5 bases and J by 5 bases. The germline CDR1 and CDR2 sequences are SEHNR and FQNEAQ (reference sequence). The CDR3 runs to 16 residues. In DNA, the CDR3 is TGTGCCAGCAGCCCAAGGGACAGGGAAGTAAACAATGAGCAGTTCTTC. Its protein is CASSPRDREVNNEQFF.

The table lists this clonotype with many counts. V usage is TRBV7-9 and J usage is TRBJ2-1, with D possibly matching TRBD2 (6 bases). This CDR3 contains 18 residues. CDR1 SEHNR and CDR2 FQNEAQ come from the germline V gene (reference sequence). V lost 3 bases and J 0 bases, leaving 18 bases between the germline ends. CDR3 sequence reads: CASSFPKDGGSSYNEQFF. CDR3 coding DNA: TGTGCCAGCAGCTTCCCCAAGGACGGGGGAAGCTCCTACAATGAGCAGTTCTTC.

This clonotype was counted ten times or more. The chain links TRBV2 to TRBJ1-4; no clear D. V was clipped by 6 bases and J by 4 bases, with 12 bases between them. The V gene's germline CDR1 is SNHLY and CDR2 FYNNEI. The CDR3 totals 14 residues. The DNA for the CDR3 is TGTGCCAGCAGGAGCGAGGCGAATAATGAAAAACTGTTTTTT. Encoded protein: CASRSEANNEKLFF.

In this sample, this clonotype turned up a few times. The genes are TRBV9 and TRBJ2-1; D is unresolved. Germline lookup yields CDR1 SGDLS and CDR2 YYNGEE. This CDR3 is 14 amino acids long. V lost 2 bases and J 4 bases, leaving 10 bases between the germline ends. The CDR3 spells CASSVGGDYNEQFF. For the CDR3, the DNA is TGTGCCAGCAGCGTTGGCGGAGATTACAATGAGCAGTTCTTC.

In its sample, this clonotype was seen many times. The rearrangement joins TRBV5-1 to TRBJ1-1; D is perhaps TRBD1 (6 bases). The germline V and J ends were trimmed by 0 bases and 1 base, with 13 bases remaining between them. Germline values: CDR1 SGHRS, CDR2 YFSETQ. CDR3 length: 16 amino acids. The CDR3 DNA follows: TGCGCCAGCAGCTTGGGGGCAGGGGCCTCGAACACTGAAGCTTTCTTT. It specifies CASSLGAGASNTEAFF. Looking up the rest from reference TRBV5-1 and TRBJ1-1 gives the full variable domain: KAGVTQTPRYLIKTRGQQVTLSCSPISGHRSVSWYQQTPGQGLQFLFEYFSETQRNKGNFPGRFSGRQFSNSRSEMNVSTLELGDSALYLCASSLGAGASNTEAFFGQGTRLTVV.

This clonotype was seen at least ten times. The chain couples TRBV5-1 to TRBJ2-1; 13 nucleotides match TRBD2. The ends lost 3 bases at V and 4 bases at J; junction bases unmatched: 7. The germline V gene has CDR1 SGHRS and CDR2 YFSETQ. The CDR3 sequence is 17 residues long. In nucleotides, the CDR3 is TGCGCCAGCAGCTACAACGGACTAGCGGGAGTTTACAATGAGCAGTTCTTC. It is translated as CASSYNGLAGVYNEQFF.

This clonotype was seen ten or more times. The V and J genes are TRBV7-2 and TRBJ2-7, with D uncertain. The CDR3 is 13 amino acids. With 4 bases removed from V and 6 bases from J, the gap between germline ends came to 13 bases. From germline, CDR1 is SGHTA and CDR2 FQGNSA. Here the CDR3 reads CASSSHISGEQYF. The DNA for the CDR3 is TGTGCCAGCAGCTCCCACATTTCGGGCGAGCAGTACTTC. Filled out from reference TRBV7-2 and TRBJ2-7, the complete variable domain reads GAGVSQSPSNKVTEKGKDVELRCDPISGHTALYWYRQSLGQGLEFLIYFQGNSAPDKSGLPSDRFSAERTGGSVSTLTIQRTQQEDSAVYLCASSSHISGEQYFGPGTRLTVT.

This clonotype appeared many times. CDR3 residues: CASSPGQTYSNQPQHF. The CDR3 bases are TGTGCCAGCTCACCGGGACAGACATATAGCAATCAGCCCCAGCATTTT. The V call is TRBV18, the J call TRBJ1-5; 7 bases are shared with TRBD1. Unmatched junction bases numbered 5, after V lost 3 bases and J lost 0 bases. The germline V gene encodes CDR1 KGHSH and CDR2 LQKENI. CDR3 length: 16 amino acids.

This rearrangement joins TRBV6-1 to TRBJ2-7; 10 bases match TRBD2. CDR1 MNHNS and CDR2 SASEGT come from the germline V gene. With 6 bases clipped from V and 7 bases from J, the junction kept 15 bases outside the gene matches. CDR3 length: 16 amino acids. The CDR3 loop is CASSSPGLAWKGEQYF. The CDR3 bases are TGTGCCAGCAGCTCCCCGGGACTAGCGTGGAAGGGAGAGCAGTACTTC.

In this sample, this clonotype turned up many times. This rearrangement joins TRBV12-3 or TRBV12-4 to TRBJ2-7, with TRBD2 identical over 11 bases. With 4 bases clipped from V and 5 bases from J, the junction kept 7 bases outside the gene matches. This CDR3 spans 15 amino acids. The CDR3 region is CASSSSGRSGDEQYF. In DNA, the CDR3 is TGTGCCAGCAGTTCTAGCGGGAGGTCCGGGGACGAGCAGTACTTC.

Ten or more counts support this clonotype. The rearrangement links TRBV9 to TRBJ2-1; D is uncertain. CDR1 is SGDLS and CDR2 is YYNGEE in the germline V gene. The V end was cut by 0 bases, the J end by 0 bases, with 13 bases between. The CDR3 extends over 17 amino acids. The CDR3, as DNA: TGTGCCAGCAGCGTAGTAGGCGAATTCCGCTCCTACAATGAGCAGTTCTTC. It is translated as CASSVVGEFRSYNEQFF. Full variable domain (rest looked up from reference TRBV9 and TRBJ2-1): DSGVTQTPKHLITATGQRVTLRCSPRSGDLSVYWYQQSLDQGLQFLIQYYNGEERAKGNILERFSAQQFPDLHSELNLSSLELGDSALYFCASSVVGEFRSYNEQFFGPGTRLTVL.

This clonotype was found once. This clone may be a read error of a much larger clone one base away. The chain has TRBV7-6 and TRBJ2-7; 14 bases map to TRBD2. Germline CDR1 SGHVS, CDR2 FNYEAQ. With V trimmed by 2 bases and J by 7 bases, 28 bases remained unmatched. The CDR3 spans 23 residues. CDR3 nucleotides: TGTGCCAGCAGCTTAAAGGAGAGAGAAAAGGGACTAGCGGGAGTATCTGCCTACAATGAGCAGTACTTC. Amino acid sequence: CASSLKEREKGLAGVSAYNEQYF.

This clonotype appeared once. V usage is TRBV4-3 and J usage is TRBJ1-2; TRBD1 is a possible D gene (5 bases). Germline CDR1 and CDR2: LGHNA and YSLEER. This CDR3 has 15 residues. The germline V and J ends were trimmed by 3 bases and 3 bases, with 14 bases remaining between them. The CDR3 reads CASSQGEFIDYGYTF. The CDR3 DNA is TGCGCCAGCAGCCAGGGGGAGTTCATCGACTATGGCTACACCTTC.